The source of this T cell receptor beta chain is a study of human thymus T cells (dated by TCRdb to about 2020). Notes on the research overall: TCR alpha and beta repertoires from under 10 infant thymus samples and four related peripheral blood samples were characterized in the study. Donor ages ranged from about 6 to 244 days, and the cohort comprised six or seven male and two female infants.

General conclusions and limits of the study: Thymus samples yielded on average roughly 840,000 unique TCRB clonotypes, compared with around 79,000 from blood samples. The related research found that thymic TCR repertoires overlapped highly between unrelated individuals. Biased V and J gene segment usage appeared to be present in both thymic and peripheral blood repertoires.

About this clone itself: What this receptor recognizes is not known. Base qualities are not provided; no much larger clone lies one nucleotide away.

The CDR3 numbers 19 residues from cysteine through phenylalanine. Of all the DNA, just the CDR3 is kept, 57 bases in frame from base 1. Clipping removes 2 bases from V and 4 bases from J, with 20 as the unmatched junction base count. CDR1 is given as GTSNPN and CDR2 as SVGIG, both from the germline V gene (reference sequence). The thymus tissue came from surgical resects taken out during corrective cardiac surgery. The donors were immunologically healthy infants in Finland who had open corrective cardiac surgery for congenital heart defects. After being mechanically released from the tissue, thymocytes were kept at -70 degrees C in pellets of about 9.5-30 million cells. A QIAsymphony instrument was used to extract genomic DNA from the frozen cell pellets. The immunoSEQ multiplex PCR assay was used to amplify the TCRB and TCRAD loci from a standardized quantity of quality-controlled genomic DNA. The amplicons spanned the V(D)J region and were long enough to cover the CDR3 and allow V and J genes to be identified. Through the commercial immunoSEQ service, the amplicons were sequenced on an Illumina platform. On the study's bioinformatics: Corrections for primer bias and sequencing errors followed previously described methods, while TCRAD and TCRB definitions were based on the IMGT database. The repertoires were analysed using immunoSEQ Analyzer 3.0 and VDJTools for basic statistics, V/J segment usage, diversity estimates, rarefaction and pairwise overlap. Chao1, ChaoE, Efron-Thisted, Shannon and inverse Simpson indices were used to estimate diversity, which was also estimated on datasets down-sampled to the smallest sample. Repertoire overlap was determined by strict matching of CDR3 nucleotide sequence, V gene and J gene, and Jaccard-based multidimensional scaling clustering was applied. Drawn from immuneACCESS, this table holds only the in-frame rearrangements with V and J called that TCRdb kept. Clones are partly lost; checked studies trace under half to an unresolved V gene and leave the rest unexplained. Clone size and the V and J calls come from that table; the DNA yielded D and trimming. For this sample there are approximately 71,000 clones; approximately 95% appear just once. The top ten clones comprise about 0.032% of the sample.

This receptor chain uses TRBV30 and TRBJ1-2, with TRBD1 identical over 9 junction bases. The sequence was collected from a girl under three years old with a congenital heart defect but otherwise immunologically healthy. The sequencing input was thymus tissue. CDR3 protein: CAWSTSTKGYRGRPYGYTF. The DNA sequence follows: TGTGCCTGGAGTACGTCCACCAAGGGATACAGGGGGCGCCCCTATGGCTACACCTTC.